This T cell receptor (beta chain) is drawn from a study of blood T cells in healthy people across ages. General study findings and limits: Fewer expanded clones and more diversity marked long-lived versus aged donors.

A J-beta primer mix and a sample-barcoded 5' primer were used in a second PCR of about 6 to 12 cycles. A template-switch adaptor containing 12 random nucleotides labeled each cDNA molecule. Samples each returned at least 3 million CDR3-containing paired-end reads. TCRdb re-analysed the 5' RACE reads in MiXCR, keeping a single row per CDR3 protein. The sample holds 910,000 or so distinct CDR3 sequences, roughly 51% seen once. All donors came from Russia, were Caucasian and healthy, and spanned ages about 6 to 100. From germline, CDR1 is SGHVS and CDR2 FNYEAQ. V was pared by 5 bases and J by 3 bases, with 7 bases between. The CDR3 totals 12 residues. On this clonotype: No antigen is known for it.

The chain joins TRBV7-6 to TRBJ1-1; D gene uncertain. This TCR was sampled from a woman aged 60-70 years in good health. Material for sequencing was blood. The CDR3 region has the DNA TGTGCCAGCAGCCACAGCGACACTGAAGCTTTCTTT. Its protein product is CASSHSDTEAFF.